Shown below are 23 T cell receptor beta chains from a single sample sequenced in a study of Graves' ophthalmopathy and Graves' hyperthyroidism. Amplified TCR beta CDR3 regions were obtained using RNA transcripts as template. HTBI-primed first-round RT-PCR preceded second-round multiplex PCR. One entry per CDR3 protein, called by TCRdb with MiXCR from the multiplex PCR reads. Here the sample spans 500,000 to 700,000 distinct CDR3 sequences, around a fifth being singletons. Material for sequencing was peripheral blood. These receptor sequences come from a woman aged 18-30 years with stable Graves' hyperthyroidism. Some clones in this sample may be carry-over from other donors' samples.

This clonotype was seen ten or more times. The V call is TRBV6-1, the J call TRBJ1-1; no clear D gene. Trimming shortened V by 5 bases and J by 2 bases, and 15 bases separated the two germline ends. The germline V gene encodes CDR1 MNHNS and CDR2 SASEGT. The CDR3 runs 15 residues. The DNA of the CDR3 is TGTGCCAGCAGTCAGGAGGTTGGCGGAAACACTGAAGCTTTCTTT. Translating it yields CASSQEVGGNTEAFF.

As DNA, the CDR3 is TGTGCCAGCAGAGGTAGGGGGGGTCAGCCCCAGCATTTT. Translating it yields CASRGRGGQPQHF. V and J are TRBV6-2 or TRBV6-3 and TRBJ1-5; possibly TRBD1 for D (6 bases). The CDR3 extends over 13 amino acids. Between the trimmed V and J ends, which lost 6 bases and 6 bases, there was a span of 12 bases. Germline V gene data show CDR1 as MNHEY and CDR2 as SVGEGT.

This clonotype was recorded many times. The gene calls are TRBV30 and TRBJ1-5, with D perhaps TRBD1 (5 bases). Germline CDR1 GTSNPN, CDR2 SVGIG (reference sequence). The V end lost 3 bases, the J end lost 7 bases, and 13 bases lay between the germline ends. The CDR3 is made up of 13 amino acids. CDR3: CAWSSGLGQPQHF. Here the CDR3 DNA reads TGTGCCTGGAGCTCGGGGCTAGGGCAGCCCCAGCATTTT.

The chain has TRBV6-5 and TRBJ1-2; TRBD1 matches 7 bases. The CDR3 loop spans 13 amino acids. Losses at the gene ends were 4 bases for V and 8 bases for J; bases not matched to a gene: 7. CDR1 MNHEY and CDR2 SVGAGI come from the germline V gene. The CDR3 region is CASSSDRAEGYTF. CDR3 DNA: TGTGCCAGCAGTTCCGACAGGGCGGAGGGCTACACCTTC.

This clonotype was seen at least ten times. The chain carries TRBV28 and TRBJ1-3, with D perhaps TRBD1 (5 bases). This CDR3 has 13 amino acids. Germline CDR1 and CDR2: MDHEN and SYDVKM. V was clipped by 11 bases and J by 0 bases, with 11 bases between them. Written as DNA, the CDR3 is TGTGCCGGATCAGGGAACTCTGGAAACACCATATATTTT. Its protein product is CAGSGNSGNTIYF.

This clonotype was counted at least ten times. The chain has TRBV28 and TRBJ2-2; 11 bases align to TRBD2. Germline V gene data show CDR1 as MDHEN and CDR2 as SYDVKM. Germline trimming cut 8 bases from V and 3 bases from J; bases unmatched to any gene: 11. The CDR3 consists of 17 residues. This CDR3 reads CASQSTSGRRYTGELFF. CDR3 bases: TGTGCCAGCCAAAGTACTAGCGGGAGACGTTACACCGGGGAGCTGTTTTTT.

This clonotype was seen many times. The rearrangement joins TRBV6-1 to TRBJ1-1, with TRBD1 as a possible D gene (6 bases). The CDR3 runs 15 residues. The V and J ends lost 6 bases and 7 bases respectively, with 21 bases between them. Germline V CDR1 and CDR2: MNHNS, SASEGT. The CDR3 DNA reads TGTGCCAGCAGCCCGAATAGGGGGGAAGCGCTTGAAGCTTTCTTT. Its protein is CASSPNRGEALEAFF.

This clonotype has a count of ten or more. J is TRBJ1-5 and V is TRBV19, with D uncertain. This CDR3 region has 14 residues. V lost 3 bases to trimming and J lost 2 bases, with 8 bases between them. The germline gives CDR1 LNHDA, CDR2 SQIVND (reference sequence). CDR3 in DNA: TGTGCCAGTAGTATCCGACCAGGCAATCAGCCCCAGCATTTT. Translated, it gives CASSIRPGNQPQHF.

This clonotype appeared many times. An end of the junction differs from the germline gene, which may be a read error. CDR3 sequence reads: CASSEAYGYTF. The CDR3 DNA follows: TGCGCCAGCAGCGAGGCCTATGGCTACACCTTC. The rearrangement uses TRBV2 and TRBJ1-2; no firm D call. CDR1 is SNHLY and CDR2 is FYNNEI in the germline V gene. The CDR3 is 11 amino acids.

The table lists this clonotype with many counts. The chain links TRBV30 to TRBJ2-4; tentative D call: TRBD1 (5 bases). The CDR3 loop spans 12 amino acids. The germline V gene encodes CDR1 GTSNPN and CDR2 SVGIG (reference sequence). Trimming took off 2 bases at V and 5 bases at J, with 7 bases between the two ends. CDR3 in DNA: TGTGCCTGGAGTTTGACAGAAAACATTCAGTACTTC. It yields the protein CAWSLTENIQYF.

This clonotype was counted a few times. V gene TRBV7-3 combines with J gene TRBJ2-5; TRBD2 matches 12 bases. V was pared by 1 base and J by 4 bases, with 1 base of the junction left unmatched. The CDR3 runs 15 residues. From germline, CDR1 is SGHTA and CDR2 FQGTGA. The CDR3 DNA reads TGTGCCAGCAGCTTAAGACTAGCGGGAGTAGAGACCCAGTACTTC. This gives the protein CASSLRLAGVETQYF.

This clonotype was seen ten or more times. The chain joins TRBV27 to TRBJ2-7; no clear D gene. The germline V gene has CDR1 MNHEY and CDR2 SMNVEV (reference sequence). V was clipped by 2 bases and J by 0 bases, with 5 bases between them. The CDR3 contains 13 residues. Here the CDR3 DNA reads TGTGCCAGCAGTTTACGCCGCTCCTACGAGCAGTACTTC. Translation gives CASSLRRSYEQYF.

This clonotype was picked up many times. CDR3 loop: CSVEVRLGTEAFF. As DNA, the CDR3 is TGCAGCGTTGAAGTAAGGTTAGGGACGGAAGCTTTCTTT. This rearrangement joins TRBV29-1 to TRBJ1-1; TRBD1 might be the D (5 bases). CDR1 is SQVTM, CDR2 ANQGSEA, per germline. V was shortened by 1 base and J by 8 bases, with 14 bases between the two germline ends. This CDR3 is built from 13 residues. The full variable domain, in which reference TRBV29-1 and TRBJ1-1 provide the parts outside the CDR3, is SAVISQKPSRDICQRGTSLTIQCQVDSQVTMMFWYRQQPGQSLTLIATANQGSEATYESGFVIDKFPISRPNLTFSTLTVSNMSPEDSSIYLCSVEVRLGTEAFFGQGTRLTVV.

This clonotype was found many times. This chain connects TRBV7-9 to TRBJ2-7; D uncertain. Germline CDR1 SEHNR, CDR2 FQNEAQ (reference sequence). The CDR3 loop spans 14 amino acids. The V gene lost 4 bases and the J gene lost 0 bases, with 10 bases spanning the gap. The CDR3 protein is CASSSPARSYEQYF. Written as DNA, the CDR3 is TGTGCCAGCAGCTCCCCAGCCCGCTCCTACGAGCAGTACTTC.

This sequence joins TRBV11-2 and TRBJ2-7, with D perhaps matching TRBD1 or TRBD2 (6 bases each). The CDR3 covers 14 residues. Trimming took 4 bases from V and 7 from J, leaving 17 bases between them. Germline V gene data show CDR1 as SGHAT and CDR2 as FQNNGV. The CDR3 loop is CASSWEGGWREQYF. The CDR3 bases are TGTGCCAGCAGCTGGGAAGGGGGGTGGCGGGAGCAGTACTTC. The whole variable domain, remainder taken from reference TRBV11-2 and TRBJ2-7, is EAGVAQSPRYKIIEKRQSVAFWCNPISGHATLYWYQQILGQGPKLLIQFQNNGVVDDSQLPKDRFSAERLKGVDSTLKIQPAKLEDSAVYLCASSWEGGWREQYFGPGTRLTVT.

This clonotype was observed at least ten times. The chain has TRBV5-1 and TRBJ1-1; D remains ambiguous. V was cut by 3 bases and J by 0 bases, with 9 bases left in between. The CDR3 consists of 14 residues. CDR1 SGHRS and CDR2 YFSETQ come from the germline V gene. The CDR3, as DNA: TGCGCCAGCAGCTCGCTTACAGTGAACACTGAAGCTTTCTTT. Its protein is CASSSLTVNTEAFF.

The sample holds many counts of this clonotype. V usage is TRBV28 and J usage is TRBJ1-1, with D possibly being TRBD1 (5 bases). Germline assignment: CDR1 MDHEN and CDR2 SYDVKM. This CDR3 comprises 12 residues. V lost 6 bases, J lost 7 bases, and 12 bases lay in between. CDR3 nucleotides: TGTGCCAGCAGCTCCCGGGGGAGTGAAGCTTTCTTT. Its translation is CASSSRGSEAFF.

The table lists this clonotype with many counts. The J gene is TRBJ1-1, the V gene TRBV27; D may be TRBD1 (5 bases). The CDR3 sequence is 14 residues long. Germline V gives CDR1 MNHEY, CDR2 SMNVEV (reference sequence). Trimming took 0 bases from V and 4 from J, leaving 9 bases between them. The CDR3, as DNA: TGTGCCAGCAGTTTATCGGCCGGGGGCACTGAAGCTTTCTTT. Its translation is CASSLSAGGTEAFF.

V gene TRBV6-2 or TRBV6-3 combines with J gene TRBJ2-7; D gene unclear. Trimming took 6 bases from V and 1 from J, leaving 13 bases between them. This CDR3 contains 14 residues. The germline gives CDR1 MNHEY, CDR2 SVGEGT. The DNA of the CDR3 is TGTGCCAGCAGCCCATGGGAAGGATCCTACGAGCAGTACTTC. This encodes CASSPWEGSYEQYF.

This CDR3 is CASSYYGTGANQPQHF. The CDR3 DNA reads TGTGCCAGCAGTTATTACGGGACCGGGGCCAATCAGCCCCAGCATTTT. The gene calls are TRBV6-2 or TRBV6-3 and TRBJ1-5; TRBD1 might be the D (5 bases). This CDR3 has 16 residues. Deletions cut 3 bases from V and 3 bases from J, with 15 bases between. Germline V gene sequence: CDR1 MNHEY, CDR2 SVGEGT.

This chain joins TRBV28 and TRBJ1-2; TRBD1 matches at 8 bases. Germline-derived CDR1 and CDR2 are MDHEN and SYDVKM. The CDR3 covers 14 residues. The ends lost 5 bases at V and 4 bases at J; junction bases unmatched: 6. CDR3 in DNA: TGTGCCAGCAGTATCCGGACAGGGCTCTATGGCTACACCTTC. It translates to CASSIRTGLYGYTF.

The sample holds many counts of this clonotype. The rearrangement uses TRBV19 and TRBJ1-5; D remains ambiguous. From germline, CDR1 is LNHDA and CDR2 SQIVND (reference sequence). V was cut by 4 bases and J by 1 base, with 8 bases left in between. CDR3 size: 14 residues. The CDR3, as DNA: TGTGCCAGTAGTACCCAGATGAGCAATCAGCCCCAGCATTTT. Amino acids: CASSTQMSNQPQHF.

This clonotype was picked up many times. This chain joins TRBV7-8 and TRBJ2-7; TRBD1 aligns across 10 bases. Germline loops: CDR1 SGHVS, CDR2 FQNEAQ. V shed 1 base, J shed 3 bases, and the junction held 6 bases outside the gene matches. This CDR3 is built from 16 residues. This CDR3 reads CASSLGGQGILYEQYF. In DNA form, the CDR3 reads TGTGCCAGCAGCTTAGGGGGACAGGGGATTCTCTACGAGCAGTACTTC.